One TCR beta chain is described in this entry. This clonotype was seen a few times. Its recognized antigen is unknown. Per-base qualities were not stored, and no clone one base away is much larger. The sample is drawn from a study of T cells in Graves' hyperthyroidism and ophthalmopathy (dated by TCRdb to the late 2010s). Concerning the study at large: Peripheral blood was collected at initial diagnosis, before any treatment. The approximately 100 discovery patients were divided at random into training and test sets in a 7:3 ratio. According to the paper, TCR Vbeta CDR3 sequencing was carried out on approximately 140 peripheral blood samples, which came from fewer than 50 ophthalmopathy, fewer than 80 hyperthyroidism and some 17 progressor patients. In addition, the study compared T-cell repertoires in thyroid tissue and in blood from a handful of Graves' hyperthyroidism patients. Prospective prediction of ophthalmopathy was tested in an independent validation cohort consisting of 18 hyperthyroidism patients and some 17 patients who later progressed to ophthalmopathy. After sampling, hyperthyroidism patients received methimazole starting at 30 mg daily, and ophthalmopathy patients received high-dose intravenous methylprednisolone. A discovery cohort of fewer than 110 patients, approximately 44 with Graves' ophthalmopathy and 55 to 60 with stable Graves' hyperthyroidism, was used to find distinguishing TCR V-J signatures. On the study overall, not on this receptor specifically: In validation, the model predicted progression to ophthalmopathy with around 71% sensitivity and approximately 72% specificity, a median of approximately 6.7 months before onset. Most expanded thyroid clonotypes (frequency above 0.001) were also detected in blood, a finding suggesting that blood repertoires may reflect thyroid immune responses. A 13 V-J signature model separated ophthalmopathy from stable hyperthyroidism, with approximately 87% sensitivity and 81.08% specificity in cross-validation and 80%/75% in testing. No statistical method was used to fix the sample size in advance, and group allocation was not hidden from the investigators.

Ophthalmopathy patients had moderately to severely active disease, Clinical Activity Score of at least 3, NOSPECS grade of at least 4, and duration under 3 months. Patients with uncontrolled infections, other autoimmune diseases, pregnancy or lactation were excluded. Clinical symptoms, serum thyroxine and TRAb, thyroid ultrasound, and orbital computed tomography formed the basis for the diagnoses. PBMCs were isolated from more than 9 ml of fresh peripheral blood by Ficoll-Paque density gradient centrifugation. Total RNA was extracted with Trizol reagent, and quality was checked on an Agilent 2100 Bioanalyzer. The TCR beta CDR3 regions were amplified from the RNA transcripts. The TCR CDR3 was subjected to a first round of RT-PCR using the HTBI primer set and the Qiagen OneStep RT-PCR kit. The libraries were constructed in a second round of multiplex PCR and then size-selected and purified. The libraries were sequenced on an Illumina HiSeq2000 using paired-end 100 bp reads. In the paper's pipeline: SOAPnuke was used to process the raw data, throwing out any read that contained adapters or uncalled bases, had a mean Phred below 15, or lacked an exact constant-primer or identifier match. COPE v1.2.5 was used to merge high-quality paired reads, and clonotypes were defined as unique nucleotide sequences. Clonotypes were aligned to IMGT TRBV, TRBD and TRBJ reference segments using MiTCR v1.1. The analysis was restricted to V-J combinations with a frequency above 0.0001, which together covered around 99% of the repertoires. The TCS score was defined as the ratio of F50 (clonal expansion) to E x V (chaos), calculated using BLOSUM62-based TCRdist between CDR3 peptides within each V-J. Welch's t-statistics and random forest reduced approximately 520 V-J features to 13, which were used in a naive Bayes classifier (R e1071). The public reads were reprocessed in TCRdb via fastp at Q25 and MiXCR, keeping in-frame beta chains. Here each entry gathers all rows of one CDR3 protein and keeps the most common genes and DNA. What appears here as the V and J calls and clone size reflects TCRdb's work, not the paper's. For this sample the table gives about 400,000 distinct CDR3 sequences, of which around an eighth were detected only once. The top ten hold 28% of the sample.

Germline trimming: 0 bases from V, 5 bases from J; junction bases outside gene matches: 3. The germline V gene (reference sequence) provides CDR1 DFQATT and CDR2 SNEGSKA. From cysteine to phenylalanine, the CDR3 is 14 amino acids long. Only the CDR3 region is kept as DNA, spanning 42 bases read in frame from base 1. Sequencing input: blood. The TCR comes from a man aged 45 to 65 with Graves' ophthalmopathy. The sequence joins TRBV20-1 to TRBJ2-2, with 7 bases matching TRBD1. The nucleotides are TGCAGTGCTAGAGACTCAGGGGGAACCGGGGAGCTGTTTTTT. Translated, this is CSARDSGGTGELFF.